The source of this TCR beta chain is a study of T cells after yellow fever vaccination. Overall study results and limits: Most primary-vaccination clones reappeared after the booster (more than 95% CD4, roughly 90% CD8).

Each CDR3 protein is one row after TCRdb ran MiXCR on the 5' RACE reads. This sample has some 290,000 distinct CDR3 sequences, with about 11% found just once. The CDR3 consists of 16 residues. CDR1 is SGHVS, CDR2 FQNEAQ, per germline. The V and J ends lost 5 bases and 5 bases, in that order; junction bases with no gene match: 6. In this sample, this clonotype turned up a few times. Its antigen is currently unknown. The sample in question was CD4+ T cells sorted from PBMCs, obtained 45 days after the yellow fever booster vaccination. The chain links TRBV7-8 to TRBJ2-2; TRBD2 matches 12 bases. This receptor was obtained from a man aged 18 to 30 who received the YFV17D yellow fever vaccine. CDR3 DNA: TGTGCCAGCAGCGTCCTAGCGGGGGGGATGACCGGGGAGCTGTTTTTT. It translates to CASSVLAGGMTGELFF.